The 3 T cell receptor beta chains below were found in one sample sequenced in a study of blood T cell repertoires in COVID-19. TCRdb's table, derived via immunoSEQ multiplex PCR, lists solely in-frame clones and lacks some. The sample holds over 250,000 clones, 88% seen once. Material: peripheral blood. The receptors stem from a woman aged 40 to 50 who had recovered from COVID-19.

This chain uses TRBV6-5 with TRBJ1-5, with TRBD1 as a possible D gene (5 bases). The CDR3 totals 15 residues. Trimming took 6 bases from V and 0 from J, leaving 12 bases between them. Looked up from germline, CDR1 is MNHEY and CDR2 is SVGAGI. The CDR3 nucleotides read TGTGCCAGCAGGCCCACAGGATATAGCAATCAGCCCCAGCATTTT. It codes for CASRPTGYSNQPQHF.

This rearrangement joins TRBV30 to TRBJ1-4, with D uncertain. The CDR3 covers 15 residues. CDR1 is GTSNPN, CDR2 SVGIG, per germline (reference sequence). V gave up 3 bases and J gave up 5 bases, with 16 bases separating them. The CDR3 coding sequence is TGTGCCTGGAGCTTGCTGGGTGGCGGGAATGAAAAACTGTTTTTT. It yields the protein CAWSLLGGGNEKLFF. The full variable domain, in which reference TRBV30 and TRBJ1-4 provide the parts outside the CDR3, is SQTIHQWPATLVQPVGSPLSLECTVEGTSNPNLYWYRQAAGRGLQLLFYSVGIGQISSEVPQNLSASRPQDRQFILSSKKLLLSDSGFYLCAWSLLGGGNEKLFFGSGTQLSVL.

V gene TRBV10-1 combines with J gene TRBJ1-1, with D uncertain. Trimming left V 4 bases short and J 5 bases short, with 14 bases between. The CDR3 is 14 amino acids. Germline CDR1 WNHNN, CDR2 SYGVQD (reference sequence). Written as DNA, the CDR3 is TGCGCCAGCAGTGTCGGGGTCCTGGGGACTGAAGCTTTCTTT. It is translated as CASSVGVLGTEAFF.